The clone carrying this T cell receptor beta chain was counted between two and nine times. Its specificity is unknown. CDR3 size: 16 residues. The J segment lost 2 bases and the V segment lost 7 bases, leaving 13 bases of the junction unmatched. The V gene's germline CDR1 is SQVTM and CDR2 ANQGSEA. Time point denoted: persistent/refractory GD, antithyroid drugs over 5 years with positive TRAb. Extracted PBMC RNA gave rise to the TCR library. In this cohort, patients came from an endocrinology department located in Xi'an, China. The data stem from a study of regulatory T cells in long-lasting Graves disease. The study's findings and limits: Persistent cases favored TRBV28, TRBJ1-2 and TRBJ2-5. Newly diagnosed Graves' patients exceeded persistent ones in TCR diversity.

Through Arm-PCR of CDR3 regions and iRepertoire HTBI primers, TCR beta libraries were built. How the authors handled the data: Across all samples, 62 TRBV segments and 14 TRBJ segments were identified. TCRdb itself ran the multiplex PCR reads through MiXCR, one entry per CDR3 protein. The V and J calls and clone size come from TCRdb's table, not from the authors' own analysis. The table shows 430,000 or so distinct CDR3 sequences, with approximately 22% occurring only once. The chain carries TRBV29-1 and TRBJ2-2; 7 bases are shared with TRBD2. This TCR was recovered from a female donor with Graves disease. This sample comprised peripheral blood mononuclear cells (PBMCs), obtained when the disease was refractory, from a patient treated with antithyroid drugs. The CDR3 nucleotides are TGCAGCGCTGCTGGGGGGGAGGGGCCCAACACCGGGGAGCTGTTTTTT. As protein: CSAAGGEGPNTGELFF.